Below are 15 T cell receptor beta chains sequenced from a single sample in a study of shared clonotypes between healthy human individuals. Libraries were prepared by immunoSEQ multiplex PCR; TCRdb keeps only in-frame clonotypes and omits some of them. In the table there are 2 million to 2.5 million clones, around 90% of which are singletons. Sequencing input: naive CD4+ T cells from PBMCs. Specified subset: CD45RA+ positively selected. The receptor set was obtained from a young man in good health. Some clones in this sample may be carry-over from other donors' samples.

About this clone itself: Other DNA sequences within the sample encode an identical CDR3. The chain recombines TRBV7-9 with TRBJ2-7; D gene ambiguous. The V end was cut by 5 bases, the J end by 3 bases, with 2 bases between. Looked up from germline, CDR1 is SEHNR and CDR2 is FQNEAQ (reference sequence). This CDR3 comprises 10 residues. This CDR3 is CASSLYEQYF. The DNA of the CDR3 is TGTGCCAGCAGCCTCTACGAGCAGTACTTC.

This chain's CDR3 is CASSSGTGLYEQYF. CDR3 coding DNA: TGTGCCAGCAGCTCAGGGACGGGACTATACGAGCAGTACTTC. J is TRBJ2-7 and V is TRBV7-2; the match to TRBD2 covers 7 bases. In germline, CDR1 is SGHTA, CDR2 FQGNSA. CDR3 length equals 14 residues. With 4 bases clipped from V and 4 bases from J, the junction kept 7 bases outside the gene matches. Complete variable domain (other parts from reference TRBV7-2 and TRBJ2-7): GAGVSQSPSNKVTEKGKDVELRCDPISGHTALYWYRQSLGQGLEFLIYFQGNSAPDKSGLPSDRFSAERTGGSVSTLTIQRTQQEDSAVYLCASSSGTGLYEQYFGPGTRLTVT.

The chain carries TRBV7-3 and TRBJ2-7, with a weak D call TRBD1 (7 bases). V lost 5 bases to trimming and J lost 4 bases, with 24 bases between them. Germline V lookup: CDR1 SGHTA, CDR2 FQGTGA. The CDR3 has 17 residues. CDR3 nucleotide sequence: TGTGCCAGCAGCCCATCCCCCCTAGGCAGGGGGGCGTACGAGCAGTACTTC. Translation: CASSPSPLGRGAYEQYF. The full variable domain, in which reference TRBV7-3 and TRBJ2-7 provide the parts outside the CDR3, is GAGVSQTPSNKVTEKGKYVELRCDPISGHTALYWYRQSLGQGPEFLIYFQGTGAADDSGLPNDRFFAVRPEGSVSTLKIQRTERGDSAVYLCASSPSPLGRGAYEQYFGPGTRLTVT.

In this sample, this clone turned up a few times. The rearrangement joins TRBV5-1 to TRBJ1-2; 7 positions agree with TRBD1. Germline loops: CDR1 SGHRS, CDR2 YFSETQ. J gave up 7 bases and V 2 bases, and 2 bases lay outside the gene matches. The CDR3 extends over 12 amino acids. The CDR3 reads CASSFGTVGYTF. The CDR3 coding sequence is TGCGCCAGCAGCTTTGGGACAGTTGGCTACACCTTC.

The chain links TRBV28 to TRBJ1-2; D is unresolved. This CDR3 spans 15 amino acids. The V and J ends lost 2 bases and 8 bases respectively, with 18 bases between them. Looked up from germline, CDR1 is MDHEN and CDR2 is SYDVKM. The CDR3: CASSLSTSHALGYTF. The CDR3 coding sequence is TGTGCCAGCAGTTTAAGCACCAGCCATGCTTTGGGCTACACCTTC.

The V gene is TRBV28, the J gene TRBJ2-7; 10 positions agree with TRBD2. Looked up from germline, CDR1 is MDHEN and CDR2 is SYDVKM. This CDR3 comprises 14 residues. V shed 5 bases, J shed 3 bases, and the junction held 4 bases outside the gene matches. The CDR3 coding sequence is TGTGCCAGCAGTAGGACTAGCGGTTACTACGAGCAGTACTTC. This translates into CASSRTSGYYEQYF.

This rearrangement joins TRBV9 to TRBJ2-1; 8 bases match TRBD2. There are 16 residues in the CDR3. CDR1 is SGDLS and CDR2 is YYNGEE in the germline V gene. The V gene end was trimmed by 3 bases and the J gene end by 5 bases; junction bases not matched to a gene: 10. The CDR3 loop reads CASSGRGVAGNNEQFF. In nucleotides, the CDR3 is TGTGCCAGCAGCGGGAGGGGAGTAGCGGGAAACAATGAGCAGTTCTTC. The variable domain in full, completed from reference TRBV9 and TRBJ2-1, reads DSGVTQTPKHLITATGQRVTLRCSPRSGDLSVYWYQQSLDQGLQFLIQYYNGEERAKGNILERFSAQQFPDLHSELNLSSLELGDSALYFCASSGRGVAGNNEQFFGPGTRLTVL.

This chain links TRBV7-9 with TRBJ1-2, with D uncertain. Germline V CDR1 and CDR2: SEHNR, FQNEAQ (reference sequence). The CDR3 is 15 amino acids. Trimming stripped 1 base from V and 1 base from J, with 10 bases between. CDR3: CASSLGFGSNYGYTF. The DNA of the CDR3 is TGTGCCAGCAGCTTAGGGTTCGGCAGTAACTATGGCTACACCTTC.

This rearrangement joins TRBV29-1 to TRBJ1-3; perhaps TRBD1 as D (5 bases). From germline, CDR1 is SQVTM and CDR2 ANQGSEA. This CDR3 has 14 amino acids. The V end lost 4 bases, the J end lost 3 bases, and 13 bases lay between the germline ends. The CDR3 region has the DNA TGCAGCGTTGTCTCGGGGCAAAGTGGAAACACCATATATTTT. It codes for CSVVSGQSGNTIYF.

As regards this clone: This sample includes further DNA sequences coding for the same CDR3. The CDR3 spells CASSPGTALQETQYF. As DNA, the CDR3 is TGCGCCAGCAGCCCCGGGACAGCGCTACAAGAGACCCAGTACTTC. The chain carries TRBV5-1 and TRBJ2-5; 7 bases map to TRBD1. This CDR3 spans 15 amino acids. The V gene end was trimmed by 4 bases and the J gene end by 2 bases; junction bases not matched to a gene: 8. Germline V CDR1 and CDR2: SGHRS, YFSETQ.

This chain links TRBV29-1 with TRBJ1-2, with TRBD1 as a possible D gene (6 bases). Germline CDR1 SQVTM, CDR2 ANQGSEA. This CDR3 region has 9 residues. Trimming removed 7 bases at V and 7 bases at J, with 7 bases between. The CDR3 loop is CSADSGYTF. The CDR3 DNA reads as TGCAGCGCGGACAGTGGCTACACCTTC. The variable domain in full, completed from reference TRBV29-1 and TRBJ1-2, reads SAVISQKPSRDICQRGTSLTIQCQVDSQVTMMFWYRQQPGQSLTLIATANQGSEATYESGFVIDKFPISRPNLTFSTLTVSNMSPEDSSIYLCSADSGYTFGSGTRLTVV.

The genes are TRBV5-1 and TRBJ1-3, with D unresolved. Between the trimmed V and J ends, which lost 0 bases and 0 bases, there was a span of 7 bases. The CDR3 spans 15 residues. Germline V lookup: CDR1 SGHRS, CDR2 YFSETQ. The DNA for the CDR3 is TGCGCCAGCAGCTTGGGACGGAGCTCTGGAAACACCATATATTTT. Translation: CASSLGRSSGNTIYF.

Points on this clone: The same CDR3 also results from other DNA sequences found in this sample. The rearrangement links TRBV6-5 to TRBJ1-4; D gene unclear. CDR1 and CDR2 from the germline V gene are MNHEY and SVGAGI. With 2 bases removed from V and 4 bases from J, the gap between germline ends came to 8 bases. The CDR3 has 14 amino acids. In DNA form, the CDR3 reads TGTGCCAGCAGTTACGGGCAGCTTAATGAAAAACTGTTTTTT. As protein: CASSYGQLNEKLFF.

The chain combines TRBV1 with TRBJ1-2; the table's D call TRBD1 went unverified against the DNA. TRBV1 is reported as a pseudogene. CDR3 size: 16 residues. The CDR3 DNA reads as TGCACCAGCAGCCAGGCGGACAAAGCCTCCGGTTATGGCTACACCTTC. Its translation is CTSSQADKASGYGYTF.

This clone showed up just a few times. The V call is TRBV6-5, the J call TRBJ1-2; no reliable D call. Germline V lookup: CDR1 MNHEY, CDR2 SVGAGI. Trimming took 5 bases from V and 4 from J, leaving 11 bases between them. CDR3 length equals 13 residues. CDR3 sequence (DNA): TGTGCCAGCAGTCGGCAGAGACTCTATGGCTACACCTTC. It is translated as CASSRQRLYGYTF.